Below, 21 T cell receptor beta chains from the same sample are listed, as sequenced in a study of T-cell reconstitution after alpha-beta-depleted transplantation in children. Preparation of the TCRbeta library was carried out with unique molecular identifiers. In TCRdb, the PCR reads were re-called with MiXCR into one record per CDR3 protein. The sample lists fewer than 750,000 distinct CDR3 sequences, around 27% occurring once. The source material was PBMCs, sampled before TCRalphabeta/CD19-depleted stem cell transplant. These receptors were collected from a boy under three years old with Wiskott-Aldrich syndrome, due to receive a stem cell transplant.

This clonotype was observed a handful of times. V and J are TRBV20-1 and TRBJ2-3; 8 bases map to TRBD2. The V segment lost 5 bases and the J segment 5 bases; nucleotides outside the gene matches: 6. Germline-derived CDR1 and CDR2 are DFQATT and SNEGSKA (reference sequence). This CDR3 has 13 residues. The DNA of the CDR3 is TGCAGTGCTCTAGAGCTAGCGGGAGATACGCAGTATTTT. This codes for CSALELAGDTQYF.

This clonotype was detected ten times or more. The gene calls are TRBV5-6 and TRBJ2-5; 8 nucleotides agree with TRBD2. From germline, CDR1 is SGHDT and CDR2 YYEEEE. This CDR3 contains 15 residues. The J segment lost 6 bases and the V segment lost 0 bases, leaving 7 bases of the junction unmatched. CDR3: CASSLGSGSGKTQYF. The CDR3 DNA reads TGTGCCAGCAGCTTGGGAAGCGGGAGCGGGAAGACCCAGTACTTC. The variable domain in full, with the rest retrieved from reference TRBV5-6 and TRBJ2-5, is DAGVTQSPTHLIKTRGQQVTLRCSPKSGHDTVSWYQQALGQGPQFIFQYYEEEERQRGNFPDRFSGHQFPNYSSELNVNALLLGDSALYLCASSLGSGSGKTQYFGPGTRLLVL.

The chain links TRBV6-1 to TRBJ2-7; tentative D call: TRBD2 (6 bases). The germline CDR1 and CDR2 sequences are MNHNS and SASEGT. This CDR3 contains 15 residues. With 6 bases removed from V and 2 bases from J, the gap between germline ends came to 17 bases. The CDR3 loop is CASRPIGGLTYEQYF. In nucleotides, the CDR3 is TGTGCCAGCAGACCGATCGGGGGACTCACCTACGAGCAGTACTTC.

This chain connects TRBV5-1 to TRBJ2-5, with 9 bases lining up with TRBD2. CDR1 SGHRS and CDR2 YFSETQ come from the germline V gene. This CDR3 is 16 amino acids long. V lost 2 bases to trimming and J lost 5 bases; unmatched junction nucleotides: 10. CDR3 loop: CASSLYGTSIGETQYF. DNA for the CDR3: TGCGCCAGCAGCTTATACGGGACTAGCATCGGGGAGACCCAGTACTTC. Combining the CDR3 with reference TRBV5-1 and TRBJ2-5 gives the whole variable domain KAGVTQTPRYLIKTRGQQVTLSCSPISGHRSVSWYQQTPGQGLQFLFEYFSETQRNKGNFPGRFSGRQFSNSRSEMNVSTLELGDSALYLCASSLYGTSIGETQYFGPGTRLLVL.

This clonotype was found a few times. CDR3 nucleotides: TGCAGCGTTGTAGGGGGGGAACAGGGACGAACTAACTATGGCTACACCTTC. Residues: CSVVGGEQGRTNYGYTF. The rearrangement joins TRBV29-1 to TRBJ1-2; possibly TRBD1 for D (6 bases). CDR1 is SQVTM and CDR2 is ANQGSEA in the germline V gene. Trimming cost V 4 bases and J 0 bases, with 21 bases left between them. The CDR3 covers 17 residues.

The rearrangement uses TRBV28 and TRBJ2-4; D is uncertain. Trimming removed 8 bases at V and 8 bases at J, with 19 bases between. The length of the CDR3 is 14 residues. Germline V gene lookup returns CDR1 MDHEN and CDR2 SYDVKM. CDR3 amino acids: CASAVGGSQDIQYF. CDR3 bases: TGTGCCAGCGCAGTAGGTGGTTCTCAAGACATTCAGTACTTC.

This chain uses TRBV20-1 with TRBJ2-7; the match to TRBD2 covers 10 bases. Germline V CDR1 and CDR2: DFQATT, SNEGSKA (reference sequence). The CDR3 is 14 amino acids. V was clipped by 4 bases and J by 5 bases; unmatched bases: 8. The chain's CDR3 is CSANKAGGPNEQYF. The CDR3, as DNA: TGCAGTGCTAACAAAGCGGGAGGGCCGAACGAGCAGTACTTC.

The V and J genes are TRBV5-5 and TRBJ1-3, with D possibly TRBD1 on 5 matching bases. Per the germline V gene, CDR1 is SGHKS and CDR2 is YYEKEE (reference sequence). This CDR3 contains 18 residues. The V gene lost 0 bases and the J gene lost 0 bases, with 16 bases spanning the gap. The CDR3 region is CASSLAIQGIGSGNTIYF. As DNA, the CDR3 is TGTGCCAGCAGCTTGGCCATTCAGGGTATTGGCTCTGGAAACACCATATATTTT.

This rearrangement joins TRBV5-1 to TRBJ1-3, with D unclear. The germline CDR1 and CDR2 sequences are SGHRS and YFSETQ. CDR3 size: 15 residues. V was cut by 0 bases and J by 4 bases, with 11 bases left in between. The CDR3 reads CASSLDQVRGNTIYF. CDR3 sequence (DNA): TGCGCCAGCAGCTTGGATCAGGTTCGGGGAAACACCATATATTTT.

This clonotype appeared a single time. This chain uses TRBV3-1 with TRBJ2-5, with 8 positions matching TRBD2. Germline V gene sequence: CDR1 LGHDT, CDR2 YNNKEL (reference sequence). V lost 0 bases and J lost 5; bases outside the gene matches: 11. This CDR3 contains 17 residues. The CDR3 sequence is CASSQELASGYRETQYF. The DNA for the CDR3 is TGTGCCAGCAGCCAAGAGCTAGCTAGCGGGTACCGTGAGACCCAGTACTTC.

This clonotype showed up just a few times. Germline and junction disagree at one end, which may indicate a read error. V gene TRBV10-2 combines with J gene TRBJ2-3; no clear D. The germline V gene encodes CDR1 WSHSY and CDR2 SAAADI. CDR3 size: 14 residues. In DNA form, the CDR3 reads TGCGCCACCAGTTCCCCCGAGAGCACAGATACGCAGTATTTT. Protein: CATSSPESTDTQYF.

V is TRBV10-3 and J is TRBJ2-1; D might be TRBD2 (5 bases). V lost 6 bases and J lost 1, with 16 bases in between. Per the germline V gene, CDR1 is ENHRY and CDR2 is SYGVKD. The CDR3 runs 16 residues. This CDR3 is CAIRSDSRDSYNEQFF. In DNA form, the CDR3 reads TGTGCCATCAGATCGGACTCGAGAGATTCCTACAATGAGCAGTTCTTC.

The sample holds a few counts of this clonotype. The V gene is TRBV5-1, the J gene TRBJ2-7, with 9 bases identical to TRBD1. The ends lost 3 bases at V and 3 bases at J; junction bases unmatched: 7. Germline CDR1 is SGHRS and CDR2 is YFSETQ. There are 15 residues in the CDR3. The CDR3 coding sequence is TGCGCCAGCAGCTACGGGACAGGGAGCTTCTACGAGCAGTACTTC. As protein: CASSYGTGSFYEQYF.

In its sample, this clonotype was seen a few times. The chain couples TRBV7-9 to TRBJ1-2; D is unresolved. V shed 1 base and J shed 5 bases, with 11 bases lying between them. The CDR3 extends over 14 amino acids. Germline assignment: CDR1 SEHNR and CDR2 FQNEAQ (reference sequence). The CDR3 region is CASSLVGDAYGYTF. The CDR3 coding sequence is TGTGCCAGCAGCTTAGTTGGGGATGCGTATGGCTACACCTTC.

The chain carries TRBV12-3 or TRBV12-4 and TRBJ2-7; tentative D call: TRBD1 (6 bases). V lost 5 bases to trimming and J lost 5 bases, with 16 bases between them. CDR3 size: 14 residues. CDR3 region: CASSPTDRFHEQYF. The CDR3 nucleotides are TGTGCCAGCAGTCCAACCGACAGGTTTCACGAGCAGTACTTC.

The DNA for the CDR3 is TGCAGCGTTGAAGAAACGACAGGACCAAACATTCAGTACTTC. The encoded protein is CSVEETTGPNIQYF. The genes are TRBV29-1 and TRBJ2-4; D possibly corresponds to TRBD1 (6 bases). CDR3 length: 14 residues. V lost 0 bases, J lost 6 bases, and 12 bases lay in between. Germline V gives CDR1 SQVTM, CDR2 ANQGSEA.

As to this clonotype: The conserved final phenylalanine or tryptophan is absent from the CDR3, which likely points to a read error. V is TRBV29-1 and J is TRBJ2-3, with 9 bases identical to TRBD2. The CDR3 is 17 amino acids. V lost 2 bases and J lost 3; bases outside the gene matches: 12. Germline loops: CDR1 SQVTM, CDR2 ANQGSEA. CDR3 coding DNA: TGCAGCGTTGAAAGAGGATGGACTAGCGTACGAACAGATACGCAGTATTTG. Residues: CSVERGWTSVRTDTQYL.

The J gene is TRBJ2-7, the V gene TRBV12-3 or TRBV12-4; TRBD2 is a possible D gene (5 bases). Deletions cut 6 bases from V and 5 bases from J, with 20 bases between. The CDR3 spans 15 residues. The CDR3 region is CASSLRGGWVHEQYF. The CDR3 region has the DNA TGTGCCAGCAGCCTGAGAGGCGGGTGGGTCCACGAGCAGTACTTC.

The chain joins TRBV4-1 to TRBJ1-2; a weak D match, TRBD1 (6 bases). Germline assignment: CDR1 MGHRA and CDR2 YSYEKL. Trimming removed 4 bases from V and 1 base from J, with 16 bases in between. This CDR3 region has 16 residues. Here the CDR3 reads CASSRKQGTYNYGYTF. DNA for the CDR3: TGCGCCAGCAGCCGGAAACAGGGAACATATAACTATGGCTACACCTTC.

The genes are TRBV5-1 and TRBJ1-2; 8 nucleotides match TRBD1. Germline V gives CDR1 SGHRS, CDR2 YFSETQ. This CDR3 comprises 16 residues. J was trimmed by 6 bases and V by 1 base; bases with no gene match: 11. DNA for the CDR3: TGCGCCAGCAGCTTGCTTATTAGCGGACAGGGAGATGGCTACACCTTC. As protein: CASSLLISGQGDGYTF.

This clonotype was counted only a few times. The chain uses TRBV5-1 and TRBJ2-7, with D unclear. CDR1 is SGHRS, CDR2 YFSETQ, per germline. The CDR3 runs 14 residues. V was shortened by 0 bases and J by 3 bases, with 10 bases between the two germline ends. The CDR3 loop reads CASSLVGSNYEQYF. The CDR3 DNA reads as TGCGCCAGCAGCTTGGTGGGCAGTAACTACGAGCAGTACTTC.